The clone carrying this TCR beta chain was seen many times. The antigen remains undetermined. This entry is derived from a study of shared clonotypes between healthy human individuals. Study observations and caveats: An anticipated effect of sequencing depth on clonotype sharing among donors was recognized.

Source study methods: ImmunoSEQ supplied junction-only sequences lacking quality scores, so filtering was different. Profiled with immunoSEQ multiplex PCR; TCRdb holds only in-frame clones, not every one. Clone size and the V and J calls come from that table; the DNA yielded D and trimming. The table includes hundreds of thousands of clones, 70% to 80% detected once. The V gene's germline CDR1 is MGHDK and CDR2 SYGVNS. Trimming cost V 4 bases and J 6 bases, with 12 bases left between them. This CDR3 has 14 amino acids. The rearrangement uses TRBV25-1 and TRBJ2-2; D unclear. Sequenced sample: PBMCs. This receptor was taken from a middle-aged woman in good health. Some clones in this sample may be carry-over from other donors' samples. The CDR3 sequence: CASSVSGWAGELFF. CDR3 in DNA: TGTGCCAGCAGTGTATCTGGGTGGGCCGGGGAGCTGTTTTTT.